This T cell receptor (beta chain) comes out of a study of human T cells and chemical hapten exposure. Looking at the study overall: Weekly diphenylcyclopropenone doses were given to patients' scalps across the roughly 22-week study. How much TCR each sample yielded varied, mostly because pooled library volumes differed slightly.

Documented time point: pre-sensitization, week 0. Sample treatment: therapeutic diphenylcyclopropenone sensitization with weekly scalp DPC. Non-pregnant alopecia patients aged 18 to 70, suitable for DPC therapy. Between the trimmed V and J ends, which lost 5 bases and 2 bases, there was a span of 11 bases. In germline, CDR1 is MNHEY, CDR2 SVGEGT. The CDR3 consists of 14 residues. This clonotype was seen at least ten times. Via MiXCR, TCRdb re-called the RACE reads, giving one row per CDR3 protein. This table has approximately 370,000 distinct CDR3 sequences, roughly 6% appearing once. Material: whole blood, obtained in connection with sensitization to the hapten diphenylcyclopropenone (DPC). The chain is built from TRBV6-2 or TRBV6-3 and TRBJ2-3, with D tentatively TRBD1 (6 bases). This receptor was taken from a woman between 18 and 29 years old with alopecia areata. Some clones in this sample may be carry-over from other donors' samples. CDR3 amino acids: CASSVTGPTDTQYF. DNA of the CDR3: TGTGCCAGCAGTGTTACAGGGCCCACAGATACGCAGTATTTT.